The text below deals with one TCR beta chain. The CDR3 loop spans 14 amino acids. From germline, CDR1 is LGHNA and CDR2 YNFKEQ. V trimming: 1 base; J trimming: 6 bases; junction bases outside the gene matches: 5. This specimen comes from a study of T cells in tumors after PD-1 blockade. Study summary: Mean per tumor sample: tens of thousands of templates (554-99,264), approximately 5,500 unique clonotypes.

Assay: immunoSEQ multiplex PCR; the TCRdb copy retains only in-frame clones and omits some. Among around 7,000 clones, 55% to 70% were seen once, and the ten largest hold around 9.3%. The input for sequencing was tumor tissue, taken after anti-PD-1 treatment. The receptor was derived from a human donor with basal cell carcinoma. This chain joins TRBV4-2 and TRBJ2-7; 8 nucleotides line up with TRBD2. Here the CDR3 reads CASSQAGTSREQYF. In nucleotides, the CDR3 is TGTGCCAGCAGCCAAGCGGGGACTAGTCGCGAGCAGTACTTC.